This T cell receptor (beta chain) was identified in a study of T cell responses to AZD1222 COVID-19 vaccine. Whole-study findings and limits: Donors, mostly white British, included more females; clonal diversity was possibly underestimated. The CD4 TCRs associated with vaccination extended across spike and predominated at 160-218 and 743-854. Unmutated variant regions are reportedly the target of nearly half of TCRs that are spike-specific. Only five to seven individuals given AZD1222 were seropositive at baseline.

This table comes from immunoSEQ multiplex PCR, and its TCRdb copy is limited to in-frame clones, with some not included. This sample has under 150,000 clones, with over 85% found just once. Note on this clone: Its target is unknown.

In germline, CDR1 is SGDLS, CDR2 YYNGEE. V was clipped by 0 bases and J by 3 bases; unmatched bases: 3. This CDR3 is built from 15 residues. This material consisted of peripheral blood, taken on day 0 of AZD1222 vaccination. This sequence originates from an adult in good health. The V and J genes are TRBV9 and TRBJ2-3; 8 bases agree with TRBD2. In DNA form, the CDR3 reads TGTGCCAGCAGCGTAGCGGGGGGGCGTACAGATACGCAGTATTTT. The encoded protein is CASSVAGGRTDTQYF.